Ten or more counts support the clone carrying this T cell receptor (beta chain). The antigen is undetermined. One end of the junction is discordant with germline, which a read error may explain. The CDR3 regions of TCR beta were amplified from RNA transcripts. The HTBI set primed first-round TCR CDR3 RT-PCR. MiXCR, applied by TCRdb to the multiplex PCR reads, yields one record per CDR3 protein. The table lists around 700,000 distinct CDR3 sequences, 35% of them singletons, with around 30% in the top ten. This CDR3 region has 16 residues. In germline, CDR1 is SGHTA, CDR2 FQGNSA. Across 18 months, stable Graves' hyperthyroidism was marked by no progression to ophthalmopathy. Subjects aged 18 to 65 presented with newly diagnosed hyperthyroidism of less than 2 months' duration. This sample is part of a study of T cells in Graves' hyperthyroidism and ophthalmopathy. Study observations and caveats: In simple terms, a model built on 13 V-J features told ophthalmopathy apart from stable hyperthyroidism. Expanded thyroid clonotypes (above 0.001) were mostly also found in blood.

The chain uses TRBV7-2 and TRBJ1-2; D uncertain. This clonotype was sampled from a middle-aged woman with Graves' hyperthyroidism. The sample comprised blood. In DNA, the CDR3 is TGCGCCAGCAGCCAGGCCCTAGGACCGGGTAACTATGGCTACACCTTC. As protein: CASSQALGPGNYGYTF.